What follows are 21 T cell receptor beta chains derived from one specimen sequenced in a study of TIL therapy for anti-PD-1-resistant metastatic lung cancer. This was the immunoSEQ v3 assay. The assay was immunoSEQ multiplex PCR, and TCRdb's table has in-frame clones only and misses some. This table has tens of thousands of clones, about 69% appearing once. This sample's time point: pre-treatment sample, taken before nivolumab and TIL therapy. The starting material was blood, obtained at baseline. The receptors shown here come from a person between 30 and 80 years old with non-small cell lung cancer.

The V gene is TRBV2, the J gene TRBJ2-5; D could derive from TRBD1 or TRBD2 (5 bases each). CDR3 size: 12 residues. Per the germline V gene, CDR1 is SNHLY and CDR2 is FYNNEI. V was shortened by 8 bases and J by 1 base, with 8 bases between the two germline ends. The CDR3 region has the DNA TGTGCCAGCGGGGGTACCCAAGAGACCCAGTACTTC. This sequence encodes CASGGTQETQYF. The full variable domain, rest sourced from reference TRBV2 and TRBJ2-5, is EPEVTQTPSHQVTQMGQEVILRCVPISNHLYFYWYRQILGQKVEFLVSFYNNEISEKSEIFDDQFSVERPDGSNFTLKIRSTKLEDSAMYFCASGGTQETQYFGPGTRLLVL.

J is TRBJ2-7 and V is TRBV7-9; TRBD1 is a possible D gene (5 bases). Germline V CDR1 and CDR2: SEHNR, FQNEAQ (reference sequence). Trimming left V 4 bases short and J 2 bases short, with 6 bases between. CDR3 length: 12 amino acids. The CDR3 region is CASSSDTYEQYF. Written as DNA, the CDR3 is TGTGCCAGCAGCTCGGACACCTACGAGCAGTACTTC.

V and J are TRBV6-1 and TRBJ2-7, with D possibly being TRBD1 (6 bases). V dropped 2 bases and J dropped 1 base, with 12 bases sitting between them. The CDR3 is 15 residues long. Germline V gene sequence: CDR1 MNHNS, CDR2 SASEGT. Here the CDR3 DNA reads TGTGCCAGCAGTGAATATAGGACAGCATCCTACGAGCAGTACTTC. Translating it yields CASSEYRTASYEQYF.

The chain uses TRBV5-4 and TRBJ2-5; D might be TRBD2 (7 bases). CDR3 length equals 17 residues. Germline CDR1 SGHNT, CDR2 YYREEE (reference sequence). Between the trimmed V and J ends, which lost 3 bases and 5 bases, there was a span of 23 bases. The CDR3 nucleotides are TGTGCCAGCAGCTACTGGGGGCGGGAGAGATTGGACGAGACCCAGTACTTC. Its protein product is CASSYWGRERLDETQYF.

This clone was seen a single time. The J gene is TRBJ2-5, the V gene TRBV5-1, with D possibly being TRBD1 or TRBD2 (5 bases each). This CDR3 is 16 amino acids long. With 4 bases removed from V and 5 bases from J, the gap between germline ends came to 21 bases. Germline values: CDR1 SGHRS, CDR2 YFSETQ. The CDR3 here is CASSLGTALGGETQYF. The CDR3 DNA reads TGCGCCAGCAGCCTGGGGACCGCTCTAGGTGGGGAGACCCAGTACTTC.

This clone appeared once. The CDR3 spells CASSQETGGGSYEQYF. The CDR3 DNA is TGCGCCAGCAGCCAAGAGACAGGAGGGGGTAGCTACGAGCAGTACTTC. V usage is TRBV4-1 and J usage is TRBJ2-7, with D possibly called TRBD1 or TRBD2 (6 bases each). The germline gives CDR1 MGHRA, CDR2 YSYEKL. This CDR3 has 16 amino acids. V was shortened by 0 bases and J by 3 bases, with 15 bases between the two germline ends.

This chain connects TRBV15 to TRBJ2-7; 8 nucleotides match TRBD1. The V segment lost 3 bases and the J segment 7 bases; nucleotides outside the gene matches: 8. CDR1 and CDR2 from the germline V gene are LNHNV and YYDKDF (reference sequence). The CDR3 extends over 14 amino acids. CDR3 DNA sequence: TGTGCCACCAGCAGCGGACAGGGCCCCCAGGAGCAGTACTTC. It encodes CATSSGQGPQEQYF.

V and J are TRBV19 and TRBJ1-6, with 9 bases aligning to TRBD1. The V gene's germline CDR1 is LNHDA and CDR2 SQIVND (reference sequence). J was trimmed by 10 bases and V by 5 bases; bases with no gene match: 3. This CDR3 is built from 13 residues. This CDR3 reads CASSWTGESPLHF. CDR3 nucleotides: TGTGCCAGTAGTTGGACAGGGGAGTCACCCCTCCACTTT. The complete variable domain, with remaining parts taken from reference TRBV19 and TRBJ1-6, reads DGGITQSPKYLFRKEGQNVTLSCEQNLNHDAMYWYRQDPGQGLRLIYYSQIVNDFQKGDIAEGYSVSREKKESFPLTVTSAQKNPTAFYLCASSWTGESPLHFGNGTRLTVT.

The V call is TRBV18, the J call TRBJ2-2, with 9 bases lining up with TRBD1. The V gene end was trimmed by 2 bases and the J gene end by 4 bases; junction bases not matched to a gene: 2. The CDR3 length is 15 residues. Per germline, CDR1 KGHSH and CDR2 LQKENI. CDR3 bases: TGTGCCAGCTCACCAGGGGACAGGGTCACCGGGGAGCTGTTTTTT. Amino acid sequence: CASSPGDRVTGELFF.

V usage is TRBV28 and J usage is TRBJ2-3; TRBD2 agrees at 13 bases. Trimming removed 6 bases from V and 2 bases from J; junction bases left unmatched: 5. Germline V gene lookup returns CDR1 MDHEN and CDR2 SYDVKM. The CDR3 consists of 16 residues. The CDR3 loop reads CASRRTSGRATDTQYF. CDR3 sequence (DNA): TGTGCCAGCAGAAGGACTAGCGGGAGAGCCACAGATACGCAGTATTTT.

The chain links TRBV5-6 to TRBJ1-2; TRBD1 matches at 9 bases. The junction had 7 bases not matched to a gene; V was cut back by 5 bases and J by 2 bases. The CDR3 contains 15 residues. Germline CDR1 and CDR2: SGHDT and YYEEEE. The CDR3 spells CASSLGQGPNYGYTF. The CDR3 DNA reads as TGTGCCAGCAGTCTGGGACAGGGACCAAACTATGGCTACACCTTC.

The sample holds a few counts of this clone. The CDR3 spells CASSLSASNEKLFF. The CDR3 coding sequence is TGTGCCAGCAGCTTGTCGGCTTCTAATGAAAAACTGTTTTTT. The chain combines TRBV7-9 with TRBJ1-4, with no clear D. Germline loops: CDR1 SEHNR, CDR2 FQNEAQ (reference sequence). The CDR3 contains 14 residues. Trimming took 3 bases from V and 3 from J, leaving 8 bases between them. Looking up the rest from reference TRBV7-9 and TRBJ1-4 gives the full variable domain: DTGVSQNPRHKITKRGQNVTFRCDPISEHNRLYWYRQTLGQGPEFLTYFQNEAQLEKSRLLSDRFSAERPKGSFSTLEIQRTEQGDSAMYLCASSLSASNEKLFFGSGTQLSVL.

Only a few counts were recorded for this clone. V usage is TRBV6-1 and J usage is TRBJ1-6; D gene uncertain. This CDR3 is built from 13 residues. Germline-derived CDR1 and CDR2 are MNHNS and SASEGT. The germline V and J ends were trimmed by 7 bases and 7 bases, with 11 bases remaining between them. In DNA form, the CDR3 reads TGTGCCAGCATGGTCGTGTCGAATTCACCCCTCCACTTT. Translating gives CASMVVSNSPLHF.

CDR3 nucleotides: TGTGCCAGTAGGAATGAGGGAGGGGGTGGCTACACCTTC. Translated, it gives CASRNEGGGGYTF. J is TRBJ1-2 and V is TRBV19; possible D gene TRBD1, 6 bases. This CDR3 region has 13 residues. CDR1 is LNHDA, CDR2 SQIVND, per germline (reference sequence). V lost 6 bases and J lost 7, with 15 bases in between.

The V gene is TRBV19, the J gene TRBJ2-2; tentatively, D is TRBD1 (6 bases). The CDR3 runs 16 residues. V was cut by 2 bases and J by 5 bases, with 15 bases left in between. Germline-derived CDR1 and CDR2 are LNHDA and SQIVND (reference sequence). The CDR3 region is CASSILGQMGTGELFF. As DNA, the CDR3 is TGTGCCAGTAGTATACTTGGACAGATGGGAACCGGGGAGCTGTTTTTT.

The chain combines TRBV29-1 with TRBJ2-1; a possible D gene is TRBD1 (6 bases). The CDR3 covers 15 residues. Germline V gene data show CDR1 as SQVTM and CDR2 as ANQGSEA. V lost 7 bases and J 4 bases, leaving 20 bases between the germline ends. CDR3 bases: TGCAGCGATACCTCCACAGGGTTTTCTTACAATGAGCAGTTCTTC. This sequence encodes CSDTSTGFSYNEQFF.

The chain employs TRBV27 and TRBJ1-5; 11 bases are shared with TRBD1. The CDR3 has 15 amino acids. The ends lost 6 bases at V and 5 bases at J; junction bases unmatched: 6. CDR1 is MNHEY, CDR2 SMNVEV, per germline (reference sequence). DNA of the CDR3: TGTGCCAGCAGCCCCGGGACAGGGGGTTATCAGCCCCAGCATTTT. Protein: CASSPGTGGYQPQHF.

This rearrangement joins TRBV30 to TRBJ2-5; 10 bases line up with TRBD1. Germline V gives CDR1 GTSNPN, CDR2 SVGIG (reference sequence). J lost 2 bases, V lost 0 bases, and 6 bases had no gene match. The CDR3 has 16 residues. As DNA, the CDR3 is TGTGCCTGGAGTGTGGGGACAGGGGAGTTTCAAGAGACCCAGTACTTC. Amino acid sequence: CAWSVGTGEFQETQYF.

This clone was seen more than once but under ten times. This chain links TRBV30 with TRBJ2-1; TRBD2 is a possible D gene (6 bases). Germline V gene lookup returns CDR1 GTSNPN and CDR2 SVGIG (reference sequence). The CDR3 sequence is 15 residues long. Trimming removed 2 bases from V and 0 bases from J, with 11 bases in between. The CDR3 region has the DNA TGTGCCTGGAGTTCCGGGACTCCCTCCTACAATGAGCAGTTCTTC. This codes for CAWSSGTPSYNEQFF. Full variable domain (missing parts from reference TRBV30 and TRBJ2-1): SQTIHQWPATLVQPVGSPLSLECTVEGTSNPNLYWYRQAAGRGLQLLFYSVGIGQISSEVPQNLSASRPQDRQFILSSKKLLLSDSGFYLCAWSSGTPSYNEQFFGPGTRLTVL.

The chain links TRBV11-2 to TRBJ2-7; 7 bases align to TRBD1. The CDR3 is 15 amino acids. V was pared by 1 base and J by 0 bases, with 3 bases of the junction left unmatched. Germline-derived CDR1 and CDR2 are SGHAT and FQNNGV. The CDR3, as DNA: TGTGCCAGCAGCTTAGGCCCAGGGGGCTCCTACGAGCAGTACTTC. It is translated as CASSLGPGGSYEQYF.

This sequence joins TRBV6-1 and TRBJ1-5; D possibly corresponds to TRBD1 (6 bases). Trimming shortened V by 3 bases and J by 2 bases, and 17 bases separated the two germline ends. Germline lookup yields CDR1 MNHNS and CDR2 SASEGT. The CDR3 is 17 residues long. The DNA for the CDR3 is TGTGCCAGCAGTGACAGGGGAAAAGTATATGGCAATCAGCCCCAGCATTTT. Translating gives CASSDRGKVYGNQPQHF.